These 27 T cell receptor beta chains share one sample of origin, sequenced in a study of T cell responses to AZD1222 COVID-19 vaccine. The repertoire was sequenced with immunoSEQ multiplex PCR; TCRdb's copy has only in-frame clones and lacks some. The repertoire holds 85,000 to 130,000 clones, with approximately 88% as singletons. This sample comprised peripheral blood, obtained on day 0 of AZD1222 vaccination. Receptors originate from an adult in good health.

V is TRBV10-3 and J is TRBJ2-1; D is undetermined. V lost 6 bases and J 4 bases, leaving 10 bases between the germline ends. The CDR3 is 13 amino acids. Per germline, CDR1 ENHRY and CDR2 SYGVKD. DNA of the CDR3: TGTGCCATCAGGGGGATAGGGTACAATGAGCAGTTCTTC. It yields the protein CAIRGIGYNEQFF.

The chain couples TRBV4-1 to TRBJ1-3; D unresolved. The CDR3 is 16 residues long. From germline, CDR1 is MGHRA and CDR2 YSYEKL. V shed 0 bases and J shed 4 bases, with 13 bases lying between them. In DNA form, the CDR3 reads TGCGCCAGCAGCCAAGAGGGGTACGGGCAGGGAAACACCATATATTTT. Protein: CASSQEGYGQGNTIYF.

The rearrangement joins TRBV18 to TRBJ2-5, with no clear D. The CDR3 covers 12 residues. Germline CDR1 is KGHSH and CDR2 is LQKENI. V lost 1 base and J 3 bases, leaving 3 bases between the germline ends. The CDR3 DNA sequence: TGTGCCAGCTCACCACAGGAAGAGACCCAGTACTTC. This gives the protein CASSPQEETQYF.

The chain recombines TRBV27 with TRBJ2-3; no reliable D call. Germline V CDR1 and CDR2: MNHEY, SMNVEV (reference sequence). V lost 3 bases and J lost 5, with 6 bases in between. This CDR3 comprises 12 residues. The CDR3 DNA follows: TGTGCCAGCAGTTTCAGAGGAGATACGCAGTATTTT. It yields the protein CASSFRGDTQYF.

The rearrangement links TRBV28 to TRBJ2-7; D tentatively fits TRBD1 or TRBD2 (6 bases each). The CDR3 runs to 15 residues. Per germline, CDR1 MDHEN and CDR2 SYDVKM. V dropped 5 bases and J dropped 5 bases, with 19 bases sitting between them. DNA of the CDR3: TGTGCCAGCAGTCCCCATGGGGGGCCTCTCGACGAGCAGTACTTC. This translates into CASSPHGGPLDEQYF.

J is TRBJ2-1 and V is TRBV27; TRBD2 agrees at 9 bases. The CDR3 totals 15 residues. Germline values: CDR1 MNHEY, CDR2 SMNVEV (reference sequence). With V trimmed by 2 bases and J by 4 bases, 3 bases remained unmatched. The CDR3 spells CASSLRLAGYNEQFF. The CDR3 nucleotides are TGTGCCAGCAGTTTACGGCTAGCGGGGTACAATGAGCAGTTCTTC.

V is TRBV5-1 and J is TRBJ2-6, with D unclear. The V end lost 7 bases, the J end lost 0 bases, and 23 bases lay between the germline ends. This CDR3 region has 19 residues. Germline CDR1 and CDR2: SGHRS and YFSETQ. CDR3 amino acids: CASRSRVRELSSGANVLTF. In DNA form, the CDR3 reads TGCGCCAGCCGCTCCCGGGTGCGAGAATTAAGCTCTGGGGCCAACGTCCTGACTTTC.

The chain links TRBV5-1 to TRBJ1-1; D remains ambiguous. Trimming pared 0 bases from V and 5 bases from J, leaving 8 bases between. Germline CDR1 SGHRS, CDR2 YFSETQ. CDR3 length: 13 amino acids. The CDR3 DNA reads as TGCGCCAGCAGCTTGGTGTACGGGACTGAAGCTTTCTTT. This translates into CASSLVYGTEAFF. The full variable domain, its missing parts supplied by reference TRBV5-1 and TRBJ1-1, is KAGVTQTPRYLIKTRGQQVTLSCSPISGHRSVSWYQQTPGQGLQFLFEYFSETQRNKGNFPGRFSGRQFSNSRSEMNVSTLELGDSALYLCASSLVYGTEAFFGQGTRLTVV.

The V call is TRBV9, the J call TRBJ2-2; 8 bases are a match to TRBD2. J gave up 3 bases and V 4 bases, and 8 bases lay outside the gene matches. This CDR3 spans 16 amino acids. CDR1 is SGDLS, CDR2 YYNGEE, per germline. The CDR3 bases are TGTGCCAGCAGCAGTTGGCGGGGGGTCGACACCGGGGAGCTGTTTTTT. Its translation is CASSSWRGVDTGELFF.

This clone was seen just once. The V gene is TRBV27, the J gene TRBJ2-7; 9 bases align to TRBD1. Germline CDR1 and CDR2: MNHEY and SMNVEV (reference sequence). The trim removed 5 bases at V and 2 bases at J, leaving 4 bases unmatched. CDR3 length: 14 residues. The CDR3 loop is CASSEGTGPYEQYF. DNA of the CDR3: TGTGCCAGCAGTGAGGGGACAGGGCCCTACGAGCAGTACTTC.

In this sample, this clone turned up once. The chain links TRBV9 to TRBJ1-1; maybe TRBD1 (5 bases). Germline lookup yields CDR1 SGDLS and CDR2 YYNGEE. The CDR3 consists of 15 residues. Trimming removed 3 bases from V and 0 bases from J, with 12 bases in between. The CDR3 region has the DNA TGTGCCAGCAGCGGCTACGGGACGATGAACACTGAAGCTTTCTTT. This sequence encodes CASSGYGTMNTEAFF.

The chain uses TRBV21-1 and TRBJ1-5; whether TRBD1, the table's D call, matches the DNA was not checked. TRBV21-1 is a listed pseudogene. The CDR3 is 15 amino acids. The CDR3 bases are TGTGCCAGCAGGTGGACAGGTCCTTTTTTTCAGCCCCAGCATTTT. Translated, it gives CASRWTGPFFQPQHF.

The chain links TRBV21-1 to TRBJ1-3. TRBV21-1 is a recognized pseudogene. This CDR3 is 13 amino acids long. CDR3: CASSKVGGDTIYF. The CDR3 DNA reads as TGTGCCAGCAGCAAAGTTGGGGGGGACACCATATATTTT.

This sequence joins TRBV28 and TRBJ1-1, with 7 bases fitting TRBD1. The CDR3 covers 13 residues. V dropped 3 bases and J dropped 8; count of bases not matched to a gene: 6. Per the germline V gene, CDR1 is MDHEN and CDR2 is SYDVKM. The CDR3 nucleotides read TGTGCCAGCAGTTTTTCAGGGGGGTTAGAAGCTTTCTTT. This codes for CASSFSGGLEAFF.

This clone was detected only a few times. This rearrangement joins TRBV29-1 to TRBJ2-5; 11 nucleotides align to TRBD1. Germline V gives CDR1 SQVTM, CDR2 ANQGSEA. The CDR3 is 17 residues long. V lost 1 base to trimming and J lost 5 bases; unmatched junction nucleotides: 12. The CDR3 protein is CSVEGPGQGDVRETQYF. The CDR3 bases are TGCAGCGTTGAAGGGCCGGGACAGGGGGATGTCAGGGAGACCCAGTACTTC.

The CDR3, as DNA: TGTGCTAGTGGTTTCGTCTACTCTGGGCCCTACACTGAAGCTTTCTTT. This gives the protein CASGFVYSGPYTEAFF. This chain links TRBV12-5 with TRBJ1-1; no clear D gene. CDR3 length: 16 amino acids. Per germline, CDR1 LGHNT and CDR2 FRNRAP. The V end lost 3 bases, the J end lost 3 bases, and 17 bases lay between the germline ends. The whole variable domain, filled in from reference TRBV12-5 and TRBJ1-1, reads DARVTQTPRHKVTEMGQEVTMRCQPILGHNTVFWYRQTMMQGLELLAYFRNRAPLDDSGMPKDRFSAEMPDATLATLKIQPSEPRDSAVYFCASGFVYSGPYTEAFFGQGTRLTVV.

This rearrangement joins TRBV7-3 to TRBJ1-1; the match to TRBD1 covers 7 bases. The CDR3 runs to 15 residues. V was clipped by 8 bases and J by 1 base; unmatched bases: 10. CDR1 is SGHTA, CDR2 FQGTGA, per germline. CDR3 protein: CASGPGGKGNTEAFF. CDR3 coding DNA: TGTGCCAGCGGCCCAGGGGGGAAGGGGAACACTGAAGCTTTCTTT.

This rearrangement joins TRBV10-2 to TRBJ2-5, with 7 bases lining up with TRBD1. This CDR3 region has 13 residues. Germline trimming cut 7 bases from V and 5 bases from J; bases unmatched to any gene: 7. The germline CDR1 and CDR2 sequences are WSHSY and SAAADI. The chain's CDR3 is CASKTGYGETQYF. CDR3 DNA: TGCGCCAGCAAGACAGGGTATGGGGAGACCCAGTACTTC.

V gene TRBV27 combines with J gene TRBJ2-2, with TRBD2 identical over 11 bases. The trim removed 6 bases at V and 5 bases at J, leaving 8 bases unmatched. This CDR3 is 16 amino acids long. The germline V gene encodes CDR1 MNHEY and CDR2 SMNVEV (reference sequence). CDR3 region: CASREYLAGGTGELFF. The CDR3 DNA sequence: TGTGCCAGCAGGGAGTACCTAGCGGGAGGAACCGGGGAGCTGTTTTTT.

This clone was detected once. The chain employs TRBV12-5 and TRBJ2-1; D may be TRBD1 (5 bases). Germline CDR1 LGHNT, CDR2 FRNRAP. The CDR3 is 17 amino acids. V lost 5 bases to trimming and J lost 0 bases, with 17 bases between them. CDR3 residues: CASGAGIFPSSYNEQFF. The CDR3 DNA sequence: TGTGCTAGTGGTGCAGGGATTTTTCCGAGCTCCTACAATGAGCAGTTCTTC.

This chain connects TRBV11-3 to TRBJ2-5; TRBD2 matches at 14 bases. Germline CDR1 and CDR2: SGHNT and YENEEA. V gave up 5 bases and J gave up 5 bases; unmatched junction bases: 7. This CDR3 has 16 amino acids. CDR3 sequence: CASSPGLAGVRETQYF. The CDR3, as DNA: TGTGCCAGCAGCCCGGGACTAGCGGGGGTCCGGGAGACCCAGTACTTC. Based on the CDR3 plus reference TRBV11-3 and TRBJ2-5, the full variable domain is EAGVVQSPRYKIIEKKQPVAFWCNPISGHNTLYWYLQNLGQGPELLIRYENEEAVDDSQLPKDRFSAERLKGVDSTLKIQPAELGDSAVYLCASSPGLAGVRETQYFGPGTRLLVL.

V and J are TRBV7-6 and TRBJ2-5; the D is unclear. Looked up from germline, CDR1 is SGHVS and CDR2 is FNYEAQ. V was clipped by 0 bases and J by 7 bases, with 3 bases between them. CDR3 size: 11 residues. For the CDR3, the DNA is TGTGCCAGCAGCTTAGCGGGGACCCAGTACTTC. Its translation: CASSLAGTQYF.

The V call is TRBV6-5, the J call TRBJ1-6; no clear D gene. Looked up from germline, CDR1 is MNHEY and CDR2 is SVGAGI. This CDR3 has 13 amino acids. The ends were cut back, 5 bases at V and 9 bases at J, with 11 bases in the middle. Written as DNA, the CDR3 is TGTGCCAGCAGTCCTTCGTCTTCTTCACCCCTCCACTTT. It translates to CASSPSSSSPLHF.

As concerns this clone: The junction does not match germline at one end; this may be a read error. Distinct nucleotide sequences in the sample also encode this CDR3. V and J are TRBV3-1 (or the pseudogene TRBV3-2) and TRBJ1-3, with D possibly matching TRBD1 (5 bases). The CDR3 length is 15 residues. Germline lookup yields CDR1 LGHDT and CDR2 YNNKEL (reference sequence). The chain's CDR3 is CASSQAQGTGNTIYF. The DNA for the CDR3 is TGCGCCAGCAGCCAAGCTCAGGGTACTGGAAACACCATATATTTT.

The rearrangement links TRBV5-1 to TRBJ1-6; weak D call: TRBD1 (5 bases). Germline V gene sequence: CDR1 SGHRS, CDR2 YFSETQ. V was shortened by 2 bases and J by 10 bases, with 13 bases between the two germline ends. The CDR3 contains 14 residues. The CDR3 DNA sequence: TGCGCCAGCAGCTTTCGACAGAGGGCCTCACCCCTCCACTTT. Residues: CASSFRQRASPLHF.

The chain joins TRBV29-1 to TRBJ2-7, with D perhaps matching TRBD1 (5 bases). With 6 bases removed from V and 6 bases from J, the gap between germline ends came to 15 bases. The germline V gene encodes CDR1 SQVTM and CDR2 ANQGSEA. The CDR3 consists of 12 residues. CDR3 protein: CSVSPRGTEQYF. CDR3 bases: TGCAGCGTGAGCCCTAGGGGAACCGAGCAGTACTTC.

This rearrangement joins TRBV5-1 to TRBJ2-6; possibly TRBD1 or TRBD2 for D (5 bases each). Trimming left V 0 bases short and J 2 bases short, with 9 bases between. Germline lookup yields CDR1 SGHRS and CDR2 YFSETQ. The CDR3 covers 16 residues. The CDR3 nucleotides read TGCGCCAGCAGCTTGGCCGGGACCACTGGGGCCAACGTCCTGACTTTC. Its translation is CASSLAGTTGANVLTF.